The rows below give T cell receptor beta chains drawn from one sample of a study of cytomegalovirus exposure and HLA in healthy donors. TCRdb keeps only in-frame clones here, not all; method: immunoSEQ multiplex PCR. The repertoire includes 150,000 to 200,000 clones, roughly 88% of them detected once, and roughly 1.6% sits in the top ten. The specimen was PBMCs. The receptors here all came from a woman younger than 35 in good health and CMV-seronegative. CDR3s include the opening cysteine and the closing phenylalanine or tryptophan. D genes are given only for firm matches. Not every row has a clone size; where given, it reads once, few, many or a size class.

>NA|TRBV5-8|NA|TRBJ1-1
CASSLSLVAAFF
TGTGCCAGCAGCTTGTCCCTAGTCGCAGCTTTCTTT
>NA|TRBV6-1|TRBD1|TRBJ1-5
CASSEVSSHGTGVHQPQHF
TGTGCCAGCAGTGAAGTTTCCAGTCACGGGACAGGGGTCCATCAGCCCCAGCATTTT
>NA|TRBV11-2|TRBD1|TRBJ1-4
CASSIDRGSEKLFF
TGTGCCAGCAGCATAGACAGGGGGAGTGAAAAACTGTTTTTT
>few|TRBV25-1|TRBD1|TRBJ1-1
CASSLGVGTGSHTEAFF
TGTGCCAGCAGTCTTGGGGTTGGGACAGGGAGTCACACTGAAGCTTTCTTT
>NA|TRBV7-9|TRBD1|TRBJ1-4
CASSLVFGQGDEKLFF
TGTGCCAGCAGCTTGGTTTTTGGACAGGGGGATGAAAAACTGTTTTTT
>NA|TRBV18|NA|TRBJ1-1
CASSPESTAEAFF
TGTGCCAGCTCACCAGAGAGCACGGCTGAAGCTTTCTTT
>NA|TRBV7-9|TRBD1|TRBJ1-5
CASSSWDPGQGTSNQPQHF
TGTGCCAGCAGCTCCTGGGATCCGGGACAGGGGACTAGCAATCAGCCCCAGCATTTT
>NA|TRBV5-6|NA|TRBJ2-5
CASSLLRTRYGETQYF
TGTGCCAGCAGCTTGCTCCGTACGAGGTATGGGGAGACCCAGTACTTC
>NA|TRBV4-1|TRBD2|TRBJ2-7
CASSQLSGSIYEQYF
TGCGCCAGCAGCCAACTTAGCGGGAGTATCTACGAGCAGTACTTC
>NA|TRBV30|NA|TRBJ1-3
CAWSVNSGNTIYF
TGTGCCTGGAGTGTCAACTCTGGAAACACCATATATTTT
>NA|TRBV27|NA|TRBJ1-5
CASSLTNQPQHF
TGTGCCAGCAGTTTAACTAATCAGCCCCAGCATTTT
>NA|TRBV10-3|NA|TRBJ1-3
CAITPQASGNTIYF
TGTGCCATCACCCCGCAGGCCTCCGGAAACACCATATATTTT
>NA|TRBV2|TRBD1|TRBJ2-2
CASSSGGRTGELFF
TGTGCCAGCAGTTCAGGGGGAAGGACCGGGGAGCTGTTTTTT
>NA|TRBV10-3|TRBD1|TRBJ1-1
CAIGGQGGDTEAFF
TGTGCCATCGGGGGACAGGGAGGGGACACTGAAGCTTTCTTT
>NA|TRBV25-1|NA|TRBJ2-6
CASSEWLSGANVLTF
TGTGCCAGCAGTGAATGGCTCTCTGGGGCCAACGTCCTGACTTTC
>NA|TRBV7-2|TRBD2|TRBJ2-1
CASRRASGSGEQFF
TGTGCCTCAAGAAGGGCTAGCGGGAGCGGTGAGCAGTTCTTC
>NA|TRBV2|TRBD2|TRBJ2-2
CASRGLAGDTGELFF
TGTGCCAGCAGGGGGCTAGCGGGAGACACCGGGGAGCTGTTTTTT
>NA|TRBV5-6|TRBD1|TRBJ1-3
CASSWGGTGGNTIYF
TGTGCCAGCAGCTGGGGCGGGACAGGGGGAAACACCATATATTTT
>NA|TRBV5-1|NA|TRBJ2-3
CASSSLSTDTQYF
TGCGCCAGCAGCTCCCTAAGCACAGATACGCAGTATTTT
>NA|TRBV19|TRBD2|TRBJ2-3
CASSPGTSQYF
TGTGCCAGCAGTCCCGGGACTAGTCAGTATTTT
>NA|TRBV19|NA|TRBJ1-2
CASTGWGGDGYTF
TGTGCCAGTACCGGGTGGGGCGGGGATGGCTACACCTTC
>NA|TRBV6-5|NA|TRBJ1-1
CASSYSISGGTEAFF
TGTGCCAGCAGTTACTCGATTTCCGGGGGCACTGAAGCTTTCTTT
>NA|TRBV7-6|NA|TRBJ1-2
CASSLRGRGYTF
TGTGCCAGCAGCTTGCGGGGGAGAGGCTACACCTTC
>NA|TRBV9|NA|TRBJ1-1
CASSVGHMNTEAFF
TGTGCCAGCAGCGTAGGACATATGAACACTGAAGCTTTCTTT
>NA|TRBV27|NA|TRBJ1-2
CASSFWPPDSYGYTF
TGTGCCAGCAGCTTTTGGCCCCCTGACAGTTATGGCTACACCTTC
>NA|TRBV10-2|NA|TRBJ1-1
CASSNSPYVENEAFF
TGCGCCAGCTCTAATTCACCCTACGTAGAGAATGAAGCTTTCTTT
>NA|TRBV18|NA|TRBJ1-5
CASSPTQQYSNQPQHF
TGTGCCAGCTCACCAACTCAACAGTATAGCAATCAGCCCCAGCATTTT
>NA|TRBV7-3|NA|TRBJ2-2
CASIGETGELFF
TGTGCCAGCATTGGGGAGACCGGGGAGCTGTTTTTT
>once|TRBV5-5|NA|TRBJ2-7
CASSFSIFAEIRGSTYEQYF
TGTGCCAGCAGCTTTTCGATTTTCGCAGAGATAAGGGGATCCACCTACGAGCAGTACTTC
>NA|TRBV2|TRBD1|TRBJ1-3
CASSPTQGAGNTIYF
TGTGCCAGCAGTCCGACCCAGGGGGCTGGAAACACCATATATTTT
>NA|TRBV7-9|TRBD1|TRBJ1-2
CASSLGWGQAHYGYTF
TGTGCCAGCAGCTTAGGGTGGGGACAGGCCCACTATGGCTACACCTTC
>NA|TRBV5-6|NA|TRBJ1-6
CASSSGSGQGKSSPLHF
TGTGCCAGCAGCTCCGGGTCAGGGCAGGGTAAGAGTTCACCCCTCCACTTT
>NA|TRBV4-1|NA|TRBJ2-1
CASSEARPYNEQFF
TGCGCCAGCAGCGAAGCGCGGCCCTACAATGAGCAGTTCTTC
>NA|TRBV5-4|NA|TRBJ1-6
CASSWGPDSMGSPLHF
TGTGCCAGCAGCTGGGGACCGGACAGCATGGGTTCACCCCTCCACTTT
>NA|TRBV6-1|NA|TRBJ2-7
CASHIAYGYEQYF
TGTGCCAGCCATATCGCGTACGGCTACGAGCAGTACTTC
>NA|TRBV5-6|NA|TRBJ1-1
CASSLVSRRNTEAFF
TGTGCCAGCAGCTTGGTATCGCGGCGGAACACTGAAGCTTTCTTT
>NA|TRBV11-2|NA|TRBJ2-7
CASSFGELYEQYF
TGTGCCAGCAGCTTTGGAGAACTCTACGAGCAGTACTTC